A selection of T cell receptor beta chains follows, all from one sample in a study of CD8 T cells in Susac syndrome. TCRdb re-analysed the immunoSEQ multiplex PCR reads in MiXCR, keeping a single row per CDR3 protein. In the table there are just under 95,000 distinct CDR3 sequences, about 95% of which are singletons. Specimen: CD4+ T cells from PBMCs. The receptors shown here come from a human donor with Susac syndrome. The CDR3 runs from the conserved cysteine through the conserved F or W. Fields, in order: V gene, CDR3 length, D gene, J gene, clone size, CDR3 protein, CDR3 DNA. A D gene is named only where the DNA matches it firmly. Only some rows state a clone size, as once, few, many or a class for expanded clones.

>TRBV7-6|13|.|TRBJ2-7|.
CASSLDGRNEQYF
TGTGCCAGCAGCTTAGATGGCCGGAACGAGCAGTACTTC
>TRBV30|11|.|TRBJ2-5|.
CAWTDRETQYF
TGTGCCTGGACCGATCGTGAGACCCAGTACTTC
>TRBV3-1|16|TRBD2|TRBJ2-1|.
CASSHRRGGRDHEQFF
TGTGCCAGCAGCCATCGGCGGGGGGGCCGGGATCATGAGCAGTTCTTC
>TRBV20-1|16|TRBD2|TRBJ2-1|.
CSAIHPTSGFYNEQFF
TGCAGTGCTATCCATCCGACTAGCGGGTTCTACAATGAGCAGTTCTTC
>TRBV5-4|13|.|TRBJ1-2|.
CASKEKGNYGYTF
TGTGCCAGCAAGGAAAAGGGGAACTATGGCTACACCTTC
>TRBV2|15|.|TRBJ2-2|.
CALRVGRLDTGELFF
TGTGCCTTGCGGGTAGGGAGGCTAGACACCGGGGAGCTGTTTTTT
>TRBV15|12|.|TRBJ1-1|.
CATSRDRSEAFF
TGTGCCACCAGCAGAGATCGAAGTGAAGCTTTCTTT
>TRBV12-3/TRBV12-4|16|.|TRBJ1-4|.
CASSSLPGARDEKLFF
TGTGCCAGCAGTTCTCTGCCGGGGGCCAGAGATGAAAAACTGTTTTTT
>TRBV6-6|15|TRBD1|TRBJ1-5|.
CASSPGTGGNQPQHF
TGTGCCAGCAGCCCCGGGACAGGGGGCAATCAGCCCCAGCATTTT
>TRBV6-2/TRBV6-3|16|TRBD1|TRBJ2-5|.
CASSPRTGRGGKTQYF
TGTGCCAGCAGCCCTCGGACAGGGAGAGGGGGAAAGACCCAGTACTTC
>TRBV19|14|TRBD2|TRBJ2-1|.
CASRSAGGLNEQFF
TGTGCCAGTAGATCAGCGGGGGGACTGAATGAGCAGTTCTTC
>TRBV4-3|15|TRBD1|TRBJ2-7|.
CASSRATGPLYEQYF
TGCGCCAGCAGCCGAGCGACAGGGCCCCTCTACGAGCAGTACTTC
>TRBV12-3/TRBV12-4|14|TRBD1|TRBJ1-1|once
CASTTGTGLSEAFF
TGTGCCAGCACCACCGGGACAGGGTTATCTGAAGCTTTCTTT